Listed here are 21 T cell receptor beta chains from one sample, sequenced in a study of blood T cells in healthy people across ages. Combining a sample-barcoded 5' primer with a J-beta primer mix, a second PCR ran for 7 to 11 cycles. TCRdb called the 5' RACE reads again in MiXCR, with one record for every CDR3 protein. The table lists some 1,000,000 distinct CDR3 sequences, less than 25% of them singletons. This same sample was also part of a study on T cells of mothers and their children.

The sequenced sample consisted of blood. The receptor set was obtained from a girl aged 2 to 9 in good health.

This clonotype has more than one count but fewer than ten. The chain links TRBV12-3 or TRBV12-4 to TRBJ2-5; 10 nucleotides align to TRBD2. J was trimmed by 3 bases and V by 7 bases; bases with no gene match: 11. The CDR3 spans 16 residues. The DNA of the CDR3 is TGTGCCAGCAACCCTGGACTAGCGGAAGGGGAAGAGACCCAGTACTTC. Its translation: CASNPGLAEGEETQYF.

The V and J genes are TRBV12-3 or TRBV12-4 and TRBJ2-3; D might be TRBD2 (6 bases). This CDR3 spans 14 amino acids. Trimming cost V 5 bases and J 5 bases, with 14 bases left between them. DNA of the CDR3: TGTGCCAGCAGTCCCTCGGGCGGGGTAGATACGCAGTATTTT. It encodes CASSPSGGVDTQYF.

The gene calls are TRBV6-1 and TRBJ1-2; 9 nucleotides agree with TRBD1. Germline V CDR1 and CDR2: MNHNS, SASEGT. Trimming took 8 bases from V and 3 from J; bases not matched to a gene: 13. This CDR3 has 16 residues. CDR3 amino acids: CASALGGGQGYYGYTF. The CDR3 nucleotides read TGTGCCAGCGCTCTAGGGGGGGGACAGGGATACTATGGCTACACCTTC.

J is TRBJ2-3 and V is TRBV20-1; 11 bases fit TRBD2. The CDR3 has 15 amino acids. The germline CDR1 and CDR2 sequences are DFQATT and SNEGSKA (reference sequence). J gave up 3 bases and V 6 bases, and 8 bases lay outside the gene matches. CDR3 sequence: CSAALGLAVTDTQYF. For the CDR3, the DNA is TGCAGTGCCGCATTGGGACTAGCGGTAACAGATACGCAGTATTTT.

The V gene is TRBV7-9, the J gene TRBJ2-7; D remains unclear. The CDR3 has 12 amino acids. V lost 5 bases to trimming and J lost 4 bases, with 9 bases between them. Germline assignment: CDR1 SEHNR and CDR2 FQNEAQ (reference sequence). The chain's CDR3 is CASSPFGYEQYF. In DNA form, the CDR3 reads TGTGCCAGCAGCCCGTTTGGTTACGAGCAGTACTTC.

This clonotype was detected a few times. This rearrangement joins TRBV20-1 to TRBJ1-6; 9 bases map to TRBD1. The CDR3 has 15 amino acids. The junction had 11 bases not matched to a gene; V was cut back by 5 bases and J by 9 bases. In germline, CDR1 is DFQATT, CDR2 SNEGSKA (reference sequence). This CDR3 is CSAPSTGQGGSPLHF. CDR3 nucleotide sequence: TGCAGTGCTCCCAGTACGGGACAGGGAGGTTCACCCCTCCACTTT.

This clonotype was detected a few times. The V gene is TRBV2, the J gene TRBJ2-7; 9 nucleotides align to TRBD2. TRBJ2-5 matches the DNA end more closely, so the J call is doubtful. Germline V gives CDR1 SNHLY, CDR2 FYNNEI. This CDR3 has 14 residues. In nucleotides, the CDR3 is TGTGCCGCGATCGCTAGCGGGGCTCAAGAGACCCAGTACTTC. This codes for CAAIASGAQETQYF.

This clonotype was counted only a few times. This chain uses TRBV27 with TRBJ2-6; D gene unclear. This CDR3 region has 15 residues. The V gene's germline CDR1 is MNHEY and CDR2 SMNVEV (reference sequence). V lost 5 bases and J 0 bases, leaving 8 bases between the germline ends. The CDR3 protein is CASSPYASGANVLTF. The DNA of the CDR3 is TGTGCCAGCAGTCCATACGCCTCTGGGGCCAACGTCCTGACTTTC.

The chain couples TRBV24-1 to TRBJ2-1; 10 nucleotides align to TRBD1. The DNA matches TRBJ2-5 better at its end, which makes the J call doubtful. Germline CDR1 is KGHDR and CDR2 is SFDVKD. The CDR3 runs to 19 residues. The CDR3 DNA reads TGTGCCACCAGTGACCCAGGTTGGGCCCCGGGACAGGGGATGAAGACCCAGTACTTC. Its translation: CATSDPGWAPGQGMKTQYF.

This clonotype was observed a few times. The chain is built from TRBV29-1 and TRBJ2-1, with D unresolved. Per the germline V gene, CDR1 is SQVTM and CDR2 is ANQGSEA. The CDR3 contains 12 residues. V was trimmed by 4 bases and J by 8 bases, leaving 12 bases between them. The CDR3 bases are TGCAGCGTTGTGCGAGAATCTCATGAGCAGTTCTTC. Its translation: CSVVRESHEQFF.

V usage is TRBV27 and J usage is TRBJ2-5; 7 nucleotides align to TRBD2. The last part of the DNA fits TRBJ2-7 better; the J call may be wrong. Germline-derived CDR1 and CDR2 are MNHEY and SMNVEV (reference sequence). This CDR3 is 15 amino acids long. The CDR3: CASSGIVAGVNEQYF. CDR3 coding DNA: TGTGCCAGCAGTGGAATAGTGGCGGGGGTGAACGAGCAGTACTTC.

The gene calls are TRBV24-1 and TRBJ2-1, with D hard to call. In germline, CDR1 is KGHDR, CDR2 SFDVKD. The CDR3 is 13 residues long. V lost 5 bases to trimming and J lost 4 bases, with 8 bases between them. CDR3 nucleotides: TGTGCCACCAGTGGTGGACGGTACAATGAGCAGTTCTTC. It is translated as CATSGGRYNEQFF.

This clonotype was seen a few times. This rearrangement joins TRBV6-1 to TRBJ2-1, with 9 bases fitting TRBD2. Trimming cost V 1 base and J 9 bases; bases outside gene matches: 4. Germline-derived CDR1 and CDR2 are MNHNS and SASEGT. CDR3 length: 14 residues. The CDR3 DNA reads as TGTGCCAGCAGTGAAGGCGGGAGGGCCTCTGAGCAGTTCTTC. Its protein is CASSEGGRASEQFF.

This clonotype was detected only a few times. V usage is TRBV20-1 and J usage is TRBJ1-1, with D unclear. The CDR3 consists of 14 residues. Per the germline V gene, CDR1 is DFQATT and CDR2 is SNEGSKA (reference sequence). V gave up 3 bases and J gave up 0 bases, with 11 bases separating them. For the CDR3, the DNA is TGCAGTGCTAGTGCGGCCGATATGAACACTGAAGCTTTCTTT. Its protein is CSASAADMNTEAFF.

This clonotype was seen only a few times. The rearrangement joins TRBV4-1 to TRBJ1-1, with D perhaps TRBD1 (5 bases). This CDR3 comprises 15 residues. CDR1 MGHRA and CDR2 YSYEKL come from the germline V gene. Trimming cost V 1 base and J 0 bases, with 9 bases left between them. CDR3 in DNA: TGCGCCAGCAGCCAAGCGTACAGGTTGAACACTGAAGCTTTCTTT. Encoded protein: CASSQAYRLNTEAFF.

This clonotype was seen repeatedly, ten times or more. The V gene is TRBV12-3 or TRBV12-4, the J gene TRBJ2-3; maybe TRBD2 (6 bases). The CDR3 is 14 amino acids. With 4 bases removed from V and 0 bases from J, the gap between germline ends came to 8 bases. The chain's CDR3 is CASSSGTSTDTQYF. CDR3 DNA: TGTGCCAGCAGTTCAGGGACTAGCACAGATACGCAGTATTTT.

This clonotype was observed a handful of times. V is TRBV6-2 or TRBV6-3 and J is TRBJ2-2; possibly TRBD1 or TRBD2 for D (5 bases each). The germline gives CDR1 MNHEY, CDR2 SVGEGT. V was pared by 6 bases and J by 4 bases, with 9 bases between. This CDR3 region has 13 residues. This CDR3 reads CASRRGVTGELFF. The CDR3 nucleotides are TGTGCCAGCAGGAGGGGCGTCACCGGGGAGCTGTTTTTT.

The V call is TRBV9, the J call TRBJ1-6; D is perhaps TRBD1 (6 bases). Germline V gene data show CDR1 as SGDLS and CDR2 as YYNGEE. The ends were cut back, 5 bases at V and 10 bases at J, with 16 bases in the middle. The CDR3 is made up of 14 amino acids. The CDR3 region is CASSHTGLSSPLHF. The CDR3 DNA is TGTGCCAGCAGTCATACAGGGTTGAGCTCACCCCTCCACTTT.

This clonotype has a count of ten or more. The chain combines TRBV6-5 with TRBJ2-2; D ambiguous. The CDR3 runs to 12 residues. The V gene's germline CDR1 is MNHEY and CDR2 SVGAGI. V was cut by 2 bases and J by 6 bases, with 4 bases left in between. The CDR3 DNA reads as TGTGCCAGCAGTTACGGGTCCGGGGAGCTGTTTTTT. It specifies CASSYGSGELFF.

This clonotype was seen only once. V usage is TRBV12-3 or TRBV12-4 and J usage is TRBJ1-1; maybe TRBD1 (6 bases). The CDR3 runs to 15 residues. V lost 3 bases and J lost 4, with 15 bases in between. CDR3 sequence reads: CASSFSGGGGTEAFF. The CDR3, as DNA: TGTGCCAGCAGTTTTTCGGGGGGAGGGGGCACTGAAGCTTTCTTT.

The chain recombines TRBV20-1 with TRBJ2-3; D possibly uses TRBD1 or TRBD2 (5 bases each). Germline V CDR1 and CDR2: DFQATT, SNEGSKA (reference sequence). The CDR3 is made up of 13 amino acids. Trimming stripped 6 bases from V and 8 bases from J, with 18 bases between. The CDR3 is CSASGPRAGTQYF. The DNA for the CDR3 is TGCAGTGCCTCGGGACCGCGGGCTGGTACGCAGTATTTT.